Reported below is one T cell receptor (beta chain). Antigen specificity is unknown. From germline, CDR1 is KGHSH and CDR2 LQKENI. V lost 3 bases and J 4 bases, leaving 18 bases between the germline ends. This CDR3 has 16 amino acids. The source of the sample is a study of T cells in localized non-small cell lung cancer. Study-wide points: Appearance in adjacent lung was seen for a median approximately 60 of the top 100 tumor clones.

TCRdb's copy holds only in-frame clones and misses some; the assay was immunoSEQ multiplex PCR. Of 90,000 to 95,000 clones listed, 87% are singletons. V usage is TRBV18 and J usage is TRBJ1-1; a possible D gene is TRBD1 (5 bases). The sequence was obtained from a man between 40 and 75 years old with stage I squamous cell lung carcinoma. The material was peripheral blood, obtained before any cancer treatment. CDR3 residues: CASSPPRGDGFTEAFF. The DNA for the CDR3 is TGTGCCAGCTCACCCCCCCGGGGGGATGGGTTCACTGAAGCTTTCTTT.